The sequence of this TCR beta chain was determined in a study of tissue T cells after allogeneic stem cell transplantation. This clone came up once. The antigen is unknown. Each gene name is a mouse one. The sequenced fragment ends 1 residue before the CDR3 boundary, so the rest is inferred from the germline J gene. Study-wide findings and caveats: This small cohort was clinically heterogeneous, and sampling depth was a limitation.

Generated by immunoSEQ multiplex PCR, the TCRdb table keeps only in-frame clones and is missing some. The table has thousands of clones, 30% to 35% seen once. Time point denoted: mouse harvest day 14 after allogeneic transplant. Mouse grafts combined 10^7 T-cell-depleted bone marrow cells with 10^6 splenic CD5+ T cells. Mice had MHC-mismatched B6 into BALB/c GVHD, sampled day 7 or 14. From germline, CDR1 is SNHLY and CDR2 FYNGKV (reference sequence). CDR3 length: 14 residues. The ends lost 4 bases at V and 5 bases at J; junction bases unmatched: 4. This sequence originates from a female BALB/c mouse given C57BL/6 T cells with graft-versus-host disease after an allogeneic hematopoietic cell transplant. The V call is TRBV3, the J call TRBJ2-4; 9 positions match TRBD1. Input material: skin. The CDR3 is CASSSSGQGNTLYF. The CDR3 bases that were read are TGTGCCAGCAGCTCCTCGGGACAGGGAAACACCTTGTAC.